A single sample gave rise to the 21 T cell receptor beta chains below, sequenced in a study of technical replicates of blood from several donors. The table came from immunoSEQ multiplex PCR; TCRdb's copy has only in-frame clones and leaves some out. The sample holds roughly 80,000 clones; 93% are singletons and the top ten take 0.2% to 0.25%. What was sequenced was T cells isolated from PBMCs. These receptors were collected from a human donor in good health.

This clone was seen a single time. The CDR3 DNA sequence: TGTGCCAGCAGCTTTAGCGGGAGGACCTACAATGAGCAGTTCTTC. Residues: CASSFSGRTYNEQFF. The V and J genes are TRBV7-2 and TRBJ2-1; TRBD2 matches at 10 bases. The germline V gene encodes CDR1 SGHTA and CDR2 FQGNSA. The CDR3 sequence is 15 residues long. V was clipped by 3 bases and J by 2 bases; unmatched bases: 1.

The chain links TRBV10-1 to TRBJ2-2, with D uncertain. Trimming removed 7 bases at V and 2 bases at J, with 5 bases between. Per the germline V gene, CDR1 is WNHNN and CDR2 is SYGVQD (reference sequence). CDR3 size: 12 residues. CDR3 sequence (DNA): TGCGCCAGCAAGACAAACACCGGGGAGCTGTTTTTT. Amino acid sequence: CASKTNTGELFF.

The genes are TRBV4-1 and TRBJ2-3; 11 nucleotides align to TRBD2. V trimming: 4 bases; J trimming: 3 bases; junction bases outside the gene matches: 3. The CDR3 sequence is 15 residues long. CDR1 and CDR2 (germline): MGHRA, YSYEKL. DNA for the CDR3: TGCGCCAGCAGCCTACTAGCGGGAGCGACAGATACGCAGTATTTT. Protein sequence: CASSLLAGATDTQYF.

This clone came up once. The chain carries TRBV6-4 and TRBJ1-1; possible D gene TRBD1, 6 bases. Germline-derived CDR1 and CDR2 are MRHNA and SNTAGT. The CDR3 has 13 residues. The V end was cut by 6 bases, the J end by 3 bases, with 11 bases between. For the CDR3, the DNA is TGTGCCAGCAGCAGGACAGTCGACACTGAAGCTTTCTTT. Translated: CASSRTVDTEAFF.

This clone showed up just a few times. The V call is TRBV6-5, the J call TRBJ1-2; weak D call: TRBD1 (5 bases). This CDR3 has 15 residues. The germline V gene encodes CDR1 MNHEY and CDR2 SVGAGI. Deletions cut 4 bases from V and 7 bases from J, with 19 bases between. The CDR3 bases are TGTGCCAGCAGTTCGTCCGACAGTTACCTCCGTGGCTACACCTTC. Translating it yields CASSSSDSYLRGYTF.

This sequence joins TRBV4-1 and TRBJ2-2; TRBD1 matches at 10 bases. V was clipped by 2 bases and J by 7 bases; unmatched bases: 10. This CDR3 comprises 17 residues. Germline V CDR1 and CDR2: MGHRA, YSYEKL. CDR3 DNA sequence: TGCGCCAGCAGCCAATTACCGGGGACAGGGGAAATCGGGGAGCTGTTTTTT. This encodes CASSQLPGTGEIGELFF.

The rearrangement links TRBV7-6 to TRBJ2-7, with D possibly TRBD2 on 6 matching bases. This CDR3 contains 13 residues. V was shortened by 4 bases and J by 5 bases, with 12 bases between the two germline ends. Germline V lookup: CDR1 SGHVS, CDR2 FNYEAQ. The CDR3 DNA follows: TGTGCCAGCAGCTCGGGGCGGGGCGACGAGCAGTACTTC. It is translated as CASSSGRGDEQYF.

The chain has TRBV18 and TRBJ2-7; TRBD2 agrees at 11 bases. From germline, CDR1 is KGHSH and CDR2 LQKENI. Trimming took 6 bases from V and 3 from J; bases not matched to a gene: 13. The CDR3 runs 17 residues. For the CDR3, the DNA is TGTGCCAGCTCGGAACAACTAGCGGGAGTTTCCTTCTACGAGCAGTACTTC. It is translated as CASSEQLAGVSFYEQYF.

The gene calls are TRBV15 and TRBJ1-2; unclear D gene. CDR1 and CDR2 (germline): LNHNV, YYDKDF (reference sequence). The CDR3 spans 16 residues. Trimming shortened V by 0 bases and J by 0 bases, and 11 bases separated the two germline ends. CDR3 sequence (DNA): TGTGCCACCAGCAGAGATTCTCACGGAGCTAACTATGGCTACACCTTC. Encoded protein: CATSRDSHGANYGYTF.

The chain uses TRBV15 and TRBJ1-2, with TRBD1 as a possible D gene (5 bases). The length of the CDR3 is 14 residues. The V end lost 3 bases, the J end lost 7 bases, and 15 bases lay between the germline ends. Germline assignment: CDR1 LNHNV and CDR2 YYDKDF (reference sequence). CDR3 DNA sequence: TGTGCCACCAGCAGCGGGCAGGGTAAGAGTGGCTACACCTTC. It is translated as CATSSGQGKSGYTF. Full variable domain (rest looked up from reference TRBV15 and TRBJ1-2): DAMVIQNPRYQVTQFGKPVTLSCSQTLNHNVMYWYQQKSSQAPKLLFHYYDKDFNNEADTPDNFQSRRPNTSFCFLDIRSPGLGDTAMYLCATSSGQGKSGYTFGSGTRLTVV.

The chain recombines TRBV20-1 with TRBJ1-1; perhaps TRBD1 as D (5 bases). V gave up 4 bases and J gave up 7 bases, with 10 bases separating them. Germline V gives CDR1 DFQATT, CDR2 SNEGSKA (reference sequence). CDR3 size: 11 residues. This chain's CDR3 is CSAKQAFEAFF. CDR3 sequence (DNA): TGCAGTGCTAAACAGGCCTTTGAAGCTTTCTTT.

The CDR3 region is CATSRDTGTGSYEQYF. The CDR3 nucleotides are TGTGCCACCAGCAGAGACACCGGGACAGGGTCCTACGAGCAGTACTTC. The genes are TRBV15 and TRBJ2-7; 9 nucleotides match TRBD1. This CDR3 comprises 16 residues. Unmatched junction bases numbered 4, after V lost 0 bases and J lost 1 base. Per germline, CDR1 LNHNV and CDR2 YYDKDF (reference sequence).

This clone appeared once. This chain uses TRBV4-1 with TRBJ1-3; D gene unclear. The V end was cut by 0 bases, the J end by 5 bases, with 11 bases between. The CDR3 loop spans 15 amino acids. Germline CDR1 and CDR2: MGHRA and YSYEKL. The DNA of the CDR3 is TGCGCCAGCAGCCAAGATCAAGTAGTGCGAAACACCATATATTTT. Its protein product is CASSQDQVVRNTIYF.

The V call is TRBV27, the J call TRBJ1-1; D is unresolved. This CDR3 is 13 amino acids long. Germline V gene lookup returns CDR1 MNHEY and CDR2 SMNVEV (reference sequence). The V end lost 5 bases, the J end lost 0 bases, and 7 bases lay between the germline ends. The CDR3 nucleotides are TGTGCCAGCAGTATGAGGCTGAACACTGAAGCTTTCTTT. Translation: CASSMRLNTEAFF.

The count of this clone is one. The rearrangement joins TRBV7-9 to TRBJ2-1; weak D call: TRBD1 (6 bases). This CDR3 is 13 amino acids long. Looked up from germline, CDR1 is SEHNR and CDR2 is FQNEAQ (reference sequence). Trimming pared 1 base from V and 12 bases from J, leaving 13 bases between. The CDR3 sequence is CASSLVTGLGQFF. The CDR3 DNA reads TGTGCCAGCAGCTTAGTGACAGGCTTAGGGCAGTTCTTC. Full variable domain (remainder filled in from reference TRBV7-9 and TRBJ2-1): DTGVSQNPRHKITKRGQNVTFRCDPISEHNRLYWYRQTLGQGPEFLTYFQNEAQLEKSRLLSDRFSAERPKGSFSTLEIQRTEQGDSAMYLCASSLVTGLGQFFGPGTRLTVL.

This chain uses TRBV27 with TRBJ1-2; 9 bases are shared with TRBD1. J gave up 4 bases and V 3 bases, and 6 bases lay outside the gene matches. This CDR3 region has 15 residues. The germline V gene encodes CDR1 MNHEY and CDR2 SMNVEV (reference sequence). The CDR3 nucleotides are TGTGCCAGCAGTTTGACTACAGGGGGCTCCTATGGCTACACCTTC. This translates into CASSLTTGGSYGYTF.

In nucleotides, the CDR3 is TGTGCCAGCAGTGAAGCTCCATTTGTTACACCTTCTGGGGCCAACGTCCTGACTTTC. Residues: CASSEAPFVTPSGANVLTF. This chain uses TRBV2 with TRBJ2-6; D is ambiguous. This CDR3 has 19 residues. V was pared by 0 bases and J by 1 base, with 16 bases between. Germline V CDR1 and CDR2: SNHLY, FYNNEI.

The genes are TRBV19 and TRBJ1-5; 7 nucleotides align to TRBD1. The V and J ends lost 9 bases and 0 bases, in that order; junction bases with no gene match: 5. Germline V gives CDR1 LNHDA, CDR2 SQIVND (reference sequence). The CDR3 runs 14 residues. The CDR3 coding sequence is TGTGCCAGCAGGGGACAGCATAGCAATCAGCCCCAGCATTTT. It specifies CASRGQHSNQPQHF.

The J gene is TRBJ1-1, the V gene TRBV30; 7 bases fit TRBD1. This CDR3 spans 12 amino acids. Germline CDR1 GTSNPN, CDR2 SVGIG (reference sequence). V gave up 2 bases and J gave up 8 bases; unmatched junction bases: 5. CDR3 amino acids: CAWSRQGREAFF. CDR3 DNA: TGTGCCTGGAGTCGACAGGGTAGGGAAGCTTTCTTT.

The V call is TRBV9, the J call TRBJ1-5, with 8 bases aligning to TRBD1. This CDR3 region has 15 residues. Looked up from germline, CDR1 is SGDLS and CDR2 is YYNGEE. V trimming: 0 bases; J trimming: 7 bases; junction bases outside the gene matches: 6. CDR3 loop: CASSVEAGGVQPQHF. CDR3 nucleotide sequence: TGTGCCAGCAGCGTAGAAGCAGGGGGCGTGCAGCCCCAGCATTTT.

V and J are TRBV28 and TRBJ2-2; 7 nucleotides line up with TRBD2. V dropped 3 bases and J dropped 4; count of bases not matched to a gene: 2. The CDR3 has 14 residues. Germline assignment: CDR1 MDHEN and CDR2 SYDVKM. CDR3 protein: CASSLTSSTGELFF. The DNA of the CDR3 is TGTGCCAGCAGTTTGACTAGCAGCACCGGGGAGCTGTTTTTT. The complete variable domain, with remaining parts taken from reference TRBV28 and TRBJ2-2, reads DVKVTQSSRYLVKRTGEKVFLECVQDMDHENMFWYRQDPGLGLRLIYFSYDVKMKEKGDIPEGYSVSREKKERFSLILESASTNQTSMYLCASSLTSSTGELFFGEGSRLTVL.